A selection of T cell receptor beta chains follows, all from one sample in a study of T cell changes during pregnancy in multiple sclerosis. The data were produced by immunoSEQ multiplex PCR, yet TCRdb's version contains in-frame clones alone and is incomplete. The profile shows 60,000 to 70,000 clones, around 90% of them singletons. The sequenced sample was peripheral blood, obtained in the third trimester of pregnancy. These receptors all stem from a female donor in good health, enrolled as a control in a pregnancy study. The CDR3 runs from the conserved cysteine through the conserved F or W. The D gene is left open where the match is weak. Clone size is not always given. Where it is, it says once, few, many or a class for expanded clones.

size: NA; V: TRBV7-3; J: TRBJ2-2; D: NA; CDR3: CASSLIYTGELFF; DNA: TGTGCCAGCAGCTTAATCTACACCGGGGAGCTGTTTTTT
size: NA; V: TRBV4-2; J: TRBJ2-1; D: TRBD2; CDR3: CASSQPGLAMRNEQFF; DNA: TGTGCCAGCAGCCAACCCGGACTAGCGATGAGGAATGAGCAGTTCTTC
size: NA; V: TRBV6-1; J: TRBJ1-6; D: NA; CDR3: CASRERGSPLHF; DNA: TGTGCCAGCAGGGAAAGGGGTTCACCCCTCCACTTT
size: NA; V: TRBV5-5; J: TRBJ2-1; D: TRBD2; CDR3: CASSLSSGGAGGGFF; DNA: TGTGCCAGCAGCTTATCTAGCGGGGGGGCCGGGGGCGGTTTCTTC
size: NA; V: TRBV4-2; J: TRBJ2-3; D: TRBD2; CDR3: CASSQDLGGGSSDTQYF; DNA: TGTGCCAGCAGCCAAGATCTTGGCGGGGGTAGCTCAGATACGCAGTATTTT
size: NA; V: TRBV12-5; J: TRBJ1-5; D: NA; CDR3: CASGLQKSNQPQHF; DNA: TGTGCTAGTGGTCTGCAGAAGAGCAATCAGCCCCAGCATTTT
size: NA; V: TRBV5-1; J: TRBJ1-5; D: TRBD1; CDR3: CASSLASGGQPQHF; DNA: TGCGCCAGCAGCTTGGCCTCAGGGGGGCAGCCCCAGCATTTT
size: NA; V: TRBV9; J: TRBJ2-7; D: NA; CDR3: CASSSLDSPGYEQYF; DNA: TGTGCCAGCAGCTCACTGGACAGCCCGGGCTACGAGCAGTACTTC
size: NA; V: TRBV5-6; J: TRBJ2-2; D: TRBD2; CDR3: CASSPTSGGATGELFF; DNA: TGTGCCAGCAGTCCAACTAGCGGGGGGGCCACCGGGGAGCTGTTTTTT
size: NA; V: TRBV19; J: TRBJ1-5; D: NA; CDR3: CASSIEGSSNQPQHF; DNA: TGTGCCAGTAGTATAGAGGGGAGTAGCAATCAGCCCCAGCATTTT
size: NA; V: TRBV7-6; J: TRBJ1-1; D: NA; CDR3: CASSLKHSLNTEAFF; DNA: TGTGCCAGCAGCTTAAAACACAGCTTGAACACTGAAGCTTTCTTT
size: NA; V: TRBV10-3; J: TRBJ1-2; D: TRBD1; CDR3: CAISEYGQADGYTF; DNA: TGTGCCATCAGTGAATATGGACAGGCGGACGGCTACACCTTC
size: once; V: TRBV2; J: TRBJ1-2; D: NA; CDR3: CASSQGYEGYTF; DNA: TGTGCCAGCAGCCAGGGATATGAAGGCTACACCTTC
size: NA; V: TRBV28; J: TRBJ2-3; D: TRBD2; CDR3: CASSSTAGGTTDTQYF; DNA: TGTGCCAGCAGTTCCACAGCGGGGGGAACCACAGATACGCAGTATTTT
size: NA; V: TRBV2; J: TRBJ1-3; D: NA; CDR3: CASSPPGLNPAGSGNTIYF; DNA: TGTGCCAGCAGTCCCCCGGGACTAAACCCAGCGGGATCTGGAAACACCATATATTTT
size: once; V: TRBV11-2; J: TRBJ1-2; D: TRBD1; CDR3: CASSSTGGYTF; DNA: TGTGCCAGCAGCTCGACAGGGGGCTACACCTTC
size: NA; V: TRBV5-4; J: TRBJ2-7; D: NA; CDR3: CASSSTQTYEQYF; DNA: TGTGCCAGCTCGTCGACACAGACCTACGAGCAGTACTTC
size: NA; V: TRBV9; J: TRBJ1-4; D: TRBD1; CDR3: CASSVEGGGGGREKLFF; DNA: TGTGCCAGCAGCGTAGAGGGCGGAGGAGGGGGCCGGGAAAAACTGTTTTTT
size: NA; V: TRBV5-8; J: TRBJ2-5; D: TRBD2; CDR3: CASSRGVAAETQYF; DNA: TGTGCCAGCAGCCGGGGGGTAGCGGCAGAGACCCAGTACTTC
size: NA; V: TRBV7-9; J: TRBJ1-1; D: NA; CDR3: CASSFFRVNTEAFF; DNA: TGTGCCAGCAGCTTCTTCCGCGTGAACACTGAAGCTTTCTTT
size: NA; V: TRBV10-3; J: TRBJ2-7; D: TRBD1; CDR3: CAISTEGQGYEQYF; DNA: TGTGCCATCAGTACAGAGGGACAGGGCTACGAGCAGTACTTC
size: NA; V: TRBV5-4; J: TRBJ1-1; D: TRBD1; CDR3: CASSLSPQGGTEAFF; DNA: TGTGCCAGCAGCTTAAGTCCCCAGGGGGGCACTGAAGCTTTCTTT
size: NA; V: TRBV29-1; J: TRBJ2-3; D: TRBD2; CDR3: CSVALAGGYTDTQYF; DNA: TGCAGCGTTGCACTAGCGGGGGGTTACACAGATACGCAGTATTTT
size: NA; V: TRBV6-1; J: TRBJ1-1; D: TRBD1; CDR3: CASSEAPGGSTEAFF; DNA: TGTGCCAGCAGTGAAGCCCCAGGGGGGTCCACTGAAGCTTTCTTT
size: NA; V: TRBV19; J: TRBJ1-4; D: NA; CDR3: CASSIGRANEKLFF; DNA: TGTGCCAGTAGTATCGGGAGAGCTAATGAAAAACTGTTTTTT
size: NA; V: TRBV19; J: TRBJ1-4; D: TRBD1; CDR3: CASKNRGKSNEKLFF; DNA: TGTGCCAGTAAGAACAGGGGAAAGTCTAATGAAAAACTGTTTTTT